A selection of T cell receptor beta chains follows, all from one sample in a study of blood T cells in healthy people across ages. MiXCR was run by TCRdb on the 5' RACE reads, yielding one entry per CDR3 protein. Of approximately 1,700,000 distinct CDR3 sequences detected, approximately 40% appear once; the ten largest clones hold 20% to 25%. Sequencing was done on a sample of blood. The receptors stem from a human donor in good health. CDR3s include the opening cysteine and the closing phenylalanine or tryptophan. A D gene is named only where the DNA matches it firmly. Clone size is given for some rows only: seen once, a few or many times, or a class if the clone is expanded.

j_gene,abundance,v_gene,d_gene,CDR3nt,CDR3aa
TRBJ2-5,once,TRBV7-6,-,TGTGCCAGCAGCTTATTGAGCAGGACAGCTCAAGAGACCCAGTACTTC,CASSLLSRTAQETQYF
TRBJ2-5,-,TRBV4-2,-,TGTGCCAGCAGCCGCCAAGCGGAAAGCCAAGAGACCCAGTACTTC,CASSRQAESQETQYF
TRBJ2-7,few,TRBV15,TRBD2,TGTGCCACCAGCAGAGCCGGGGGGTTGGACGAGCAGTACTTC,CATSRAGGLDEQYF
TRBJ2-7,-,TRBV7-9,TRBD1,TGTGCCAGCAGTTGGGACAGAAACTTCAATCCCTACGAGCAGTACTTC,CASSWDRNFNPYEQYF
TRBJ2-1,-,TRBV12-3/TRBV12-4,-,TGTGCCAGCAGTTTCTCACCCCGTCTCCAGACCCAGTTCTTC,CASSFSPRLQTQFF
TRBJ2-1,-,TRBV27,TRBD1,TGTGCCAGCAGTTCCCTCTCTGGGACAGCCTACAATGAGCAGTTCTTC,CASSSLSGTAYNEQFF
TRBJ2-7,-,TRBV13,TRBD1,TGTGCCGGCAGCTTAGGCGGGACAGGGGTCTCCTACGAGCAGTACTTC,CAGSLGGTGVSYEQYF
TRBJ2-1,-,TRBV7-2,TRBD2,TGTGCCAGCAGCCGTAGCGGGGCTACCTACAATGAGCAGTTCTTC,CASSRSGATYNEQFF
TRBJ2-6,many,TRBV7-2,-,TGTGCCAGCAGCGGGGATATCTCTGGGGCCAACGTCCTGACTTTC,CASSGDISGANVLTF
TRBJ2-4,few,TRBV20-1,-,TGCAGTGCTAGAACAGGTTGGGCGCAGTACTTC,CSARTGWAQYF
TRBJ2-1,-,TRBV12-3/TRBV12-4,-,TGTGCCAGCAGTCCCGGGATCGAAGCGGTCAATGAGCAGTTCTTC,CASSPGIEAVNEQFF
TRBJ2-7,few,TRBV6-2/TRBV6-3,TRBD2,TGTGCCAGCAGTTATTTTCGCGAGCCGACTAGCGGGGGACCCTACGAGCAGTACTTC,CASSYFREPTSGGPYEQYF
TRBJ2-7,-,TRBV11-1,TRBD2,TGTGCCAGCAGCCGTGGGGGGCGGGGGGTCTACAATGAGCAGTACTTC,CASSRGGRGVYNEQYF
TRBJ1-2,few,TRBV5-1,-,TGCGCCAGCAGCTTGTACCGTATCAACTATGGCTACACCTTC,CASSLYRINYGYTF
TRBJ2-1,-,TRBV5-6,TRBD2,TGTGCCAGCAGCCTGGGACTAGCGGGGACGACCTTCAATGAGCAGTTCTTC,CASSLGLAGTTFNEQFF
TRBJ2-7,-,TRBV7-2,TRBD1,TGTGCCAGCAGCCCACTGACGATGACAGGGTACTACGAGCAGTACTTC,CASSPLTMTGYYEQYF
TRBJ1-2,few,TRBV11-3,TRBD1,TGTGCCAGCAGCTTAGGAGGACAGGGGGCAGATGGCTACACCTTC,CASSLGGQGADGYTF
TRBJ1-1,-,TRBV4-1,TRBD1,TGCGCCAGCAGCCAAGCCCCGGGACAGAGAAACACTGAAGCTTTCTTT,CASSQAPGQRNTEAFF
TRBJ1-1,-,TRBV5-6,TRBD1,TGTGCCAGCAGCTTGAAAGGGGGCAAACGGAACACTGAAGCTTTCTTT,CASSLKGGKRNTEAFF
TRBJ1-1,-,TRBV4-3,-,TGCGCCAGCGGCCTAGTGCCCACTGTGACAGGGAACACTGAAGCTTTCTTT,CASGLVPTVTGNTEAFF
TRBJ1-2,few,TRBV6-6,TRBD1,TGTGCCAGCAGTTACGGAAACAGGGGTGGGGGCTACACCTTC,CASSYGNRGGGYTF
TRBJ1-4,many,TRBV5-5,-,TGTGCCAGCAGCCGAGAGGGTTTTCGTGAAAAACTGTTTTTT,CASSREGFREKLFF
TRBJ2-7,-,TRBV5-1,-,TGCGCCAGTGCGGGGCTCCCCTCGGACAAGCAGTACTTC,CASAGLPSDKQYF
TRBJ2-1,-,TRBV7-2,-,TGTGCCAGCAGCCTTAGAGAGGGTCTGACGCCAGCCTACAATGAGCAGTTCTTC,CASSLREGLTPAYNEQFF
TRBJ2-3,once,TRBV7-2,-,TGTGCCAGCAGCTTAAGGTACGATAGTACCACAGATACGCAGTATTTT,CASSLRYDSTTDTQYF
TRBJ2-7,-,TRBV12-5,-,TGTGCTAGTGGTTCTGGGGAAGACGAGCTATACGAGCAGTACTTC,CASGSGEDELYEQYF
TRBJ1-1,-,TRBV18,-,TGTGCCAGCTCACCCCAGGGTAAGGACACTGAAGCTTTCTTT,CASSPQGKDTEAFF
TRBJ1-2,-,TRBV19,-,TGTGCCAGTAGTACCCGGTTCGGCTACACCTTC,CASSTRFGYTF
TRBJ2-5,-,TRBV2,-,TGTGCCAGCAGGATCGACGCAGAAGAGACCCAGTACTTC,CASRIDAEETQYF
TRBJ1-5,few,TRBV7-9,TRBD1,TGTGCCAGCAGTCCCTCAACAGGGGTGGGTCAGCCCCAGCATTTT,CASSPSTGVGQPQHF
TRBJ2-3,few,TRBV20-1,-,TGCAGTGCTGACGGCGGGCGGGGCACAGATACGCAGTATTTT,CSADGGRGTDTQYF
TRBJ1-2,-,TRBV7-9,-,TGTGCCAGCAGCTTCCCTTACGACAGGAACTATGGCTACACCTTC,CASSFPYDRNYGYTF
TRBJ2-3,-,TRBV20-1,TRBD2,TGCAGTGCCAAACTAGCGGGGGTAGCAGATACGCAGTATTTT,CSAKLAGVADTQYF
TRBJ1-2,-,TRBV7-2,-,TGTGCCAGCAGCCCTAGGGGCGGGACCTCCCTACCCTATGGCTACACCTTC,CASSPRGGTSLPYGYTF
TRBJ1-1,-,TRBV4-2,TRBD1,TGTGCCAGCCGGAAGGCAGACAGGGCGGGCACTGAAGCTTTCTTT,CASRKADRAGTEAFF
TRBJ2-7,many,TRBV6-4,-,TGTGCCAGCAGTGACCTTAACTACGAGCAGTACTTC,CASSDLNYEQYF
TRBJ1-5,few,TRBV5-8,-,TGTGCCAGCAGCCCGCCCCCCCGGAGTCAGCCCCAGCATTTT,CASSPPPRSQPQHF
TRBJ1-2,-,TRBV12-3/TRBV12-4,-,TGTGCCAGCAGTTTACGGGCCGAGTATGGCTACACCTTC,CASSLRAEYGYTF
TRBJ2-2,-,TRBV7-8,-,TGTGCCAGCAGCCGGTTATCGACAGTGGACACCGGGGAGCTGTTTTTT,CASSRLSTVDTGELFF
TRBJ2-5,few,TRBV5-1,-,TGCGCCAGCAGCTTTGGGGTCGAAGAGACCCAGTACTTC,CASSFGVEETQYF
TRBJ1-3,-,TRBV7-8,-,TGTGCCAGCAGTAGTCATCGGTCTGGAAACACCATATATTTT,CASSSHRSGNTIYF
TRBJ1-6,once,TRBV5-1,TRBD1,TGCGCCAGCAGCGCCGGGACAGGGGACGTGACCCCCCACTTT,CASSAGTGDVTPHF
TRBJ2-7,few,TRBV5-1,-,TGCGCCAGCAACTTGGAGGGACATTCCTACGAGCAGTACTTC,CASNLEGHSYEQYF
TRBJ2-3,-,TRBV27,TRBD1,TGTGCCAGCAGTGCATGGACAGGGCTCGGGGCGCAGTATTTT,CASSAWTGLGAQYF
TRBJ2-1,-,TRBV7-3,-,TGTGCCAGCAGCTTAACGCTCACAAGCGAGCAGTTCTTC,CASSLTLTSEQFF
TRBJ1-1,-,TRBV25-1,TRBD1,TGCGCCAGCAGTAAATACGGGACAGGATTTGCAGCTTTCTTT,CASSKYGTGFAAFF
TRBJ2-6,few,TRBV9,-,TGTGCCAGCAGCGTAAGCGGGACAGAAGAAATTGGGGCCAACGTCCTGACTTTC,CASSVSGTEEIGANVLTF
TRBJ2-5,few,TRBV27,-,TGTGCCAGCAGTTTATTTGGGGACCAGGGTGAGCAGTACTTC,CASSLFGDQGEQYF
TRBJ1-1,-,TRBV20-1,TRBD1,TGCAGTGCTAGGACAGGGTTCGACACTGAAGCTTTCTTT,CSARTGFDTEAFF
TRBJ1-4,once,TRBV18,-,TGTGCCAGCTCACCAAACAGGGCGGCAACTAATGAAAAACTGTTTTTT,CASSPNRAATNEKLFF
TRBJ1-5,few,TRBV12-3/TRBV12-4,-,TGTGCCAGCAAAAGGGAGGGTAGCAATCAGCCCCAGCATTTT,CASKREGSNQPQHF
TRBJ2-1,-,TRBV7-2,-,TGTGCCAGCAGCTTCGGGACGTACAATGAGCAGTTCTTC,CASSFGTYNEQFF
TRBJ2-3,-,TRBV28,-,TGTGTCAGCAGCAATCCGGGACCCAGCACAGATACGCAGTATTTT,CVSSNPGPSTDTQYF